The 24 T cell receptor beta chains in this list originate from one sample, sequenced in a study of blood T cell repertoires in COVID-19. This table comes from immunoSEQ multiplex PCR, and its TCRdb copy is limited to in-frame clones, with some not included. The profile shows around 200,000 clones, 83% of them singletons. Input material: peripheral blood. The receptors stem from a man aged 50 to 60 with active or convalescent COVID-19.

This chain joins TRBV7-9 and TRBJ1-1; D may be TRBD1 (6 bases). Trimming shortened V by 1 base and J by 2 bases, and 17 bases separated the two germline ends. The germline V gene has CDR1 SEHNR and CDR2 FQNEAQ (reference sequence). The CDR3 sequence is 17 residues long. The CDR3 bases are TGTGCCAGCAGCTTAGGAGGCCTACAGGGAAGTAACACTGAAGCTTTCTTT. This codes for CASSLGGLQGSNTEAFF.

The chain joins TRBV7-9 to TRBJ2-5; possibly TRBD1 for D (6 bases). With 2 bases removed from V and 1 base from J, the gap between germline ends came to 8 bases. CDR1 SEHNR and CDR2 FQNEAQ come from the germline V gene (reference sequence). The CDR3 spans 14 residues. CDR3 residues: CASSLSQGQETQYF. CDR3 coding DNA: TGTGCCAGCAGCTTATCACAGGGCCAAGAGACCCAGTACTTC.

V is TRBV18 and J is TRBJ2-5; possibly TRBD2 for D (6 bases). The V gene's germline CDR1 is KGHSH and CDR2 LQKENI. The CDR3 has 15 amino acids. The ends were cut back, 3 bases at V and 2 bases at J, with 13 bases in the middle. CDR3 amino acids: CASSPIFAGQETQYF. The CDR3, as DNA: TGTGCCAGCTCACCCATCTTTGCGGGGCAAGAGACCCAGTACTTC.

This clone was counted only a few times. The chain is built from TRBV20-1 and TRBJ2-7; no definite D call. This CDR3 has 14 residues. V lost 3 bases and J 2 bases, leaving 14 bases between the germline ends. The V gene's germline CDR1 is DFQATT and CDR2 SNEGSKA (reference sequence). DNA of the CDR3: TGCAGTGCTAGTCTACAGAGCTCGGCCTACGAGCAGTACTTC. Translation: CSASLQSSAYEQYF.

The gene calls are TRBV19 and TRBJ2-3; 9 nucleotides agree with TRBD1. V shed 5 bases and J 4 bases; nucleotides not matched to a gene: 10. This CDR3 comprises 16 residues. CDR1 and CDR2 from the germline V gene are LNHDA and SQIVND (reference sequence). For the CDR3, the DNA is TGTGCCAGTAGTTTCGGAGGCGACAGGGGGTCAGATACGCAGTATTTT. Translated, it gives CASSFGGDRGSDTQYF.

CDR3 DNA sequence: TGTGCCAGTAGTATAGCGCCAGGGGACTATGGCTACACCTTC. Its protein product is CASSIAPGDYGYTF. The V gene is TRBV19, the J gene TRBJ1-2; possibly TRBD1 for D (6 bases). Per germline, CDR1 LNHDA and CDR2 SQIVND (reference sequence). Trimming cost V 1 base and J 3 bases, with 9 bases left between them. The length of the CDR3 is 14 residues. Looking up the rest from reference TRBV19 and TRBJ1-2 gives the full variable domain: DGGITQSPKYLFRKEGQNVTLSCEQNLNHDAMYWYRQDPGQGLRLIYYSQIVNDFQKGDIAEGYSVSREKKESFPLTVTSAQKNPTAFYLCASSIAPGDYGYTFGSGTRLTVV.

The V call is TRBV7-9, the J call TRBJ2-5; 10 nucleotides align to TRBD2. V shed 6 bases, J shed 6 bases, and the junction held 4 bases outside the gene matches. The CDR3 is 13 amino acids. CDR1 SEHNR and CDR2 FQNEAQ come from the germline V gene (reference sequence). The CDR3 region has the DNA TGTGCCAGCAGGCCTAGCGGGGGTCAGACCCAGTACTTC. The encoded protein is CASRPSGGQTQYF.

The chain links TRBV18 to TRBJ2-7, with 7 nucleotides matching TRBD1. Germline V gives CDR1 KGHSH, CDR2 LQKENI. Trimming took 0 bases from V and 3 from J; bases not matched to a gene: 11. The CDR3 is made up of 17 amino acids. The CDR3 DNA sequence: TGTGCCAGCTCACCACCCTCAAACAGGGCAGGGGGCTACGAGCAGTACTTC. Amino acids: CASSPPSNRAGGYEQYF.

With respect to this clone: The same CDR3 arises from other DNA sequences in this sample as well. The chain links TRBV5-1 to TRBJ2-3, with TRBD2 matching over 8 bases. The germline gives CDR1 SGHRS, CDR2 YFSETQ. V lost 2 bases, J lost 1 base, and 0 bases stayed unmatched. CDR3 length: 14 amino acids. The CDR3 is CASSFSGGTDTQYF. The CDR3 coding sequence is TGCGCCAGCAGCTTTAGCGGGGGCACAGATACGCAGTATTTT.

The chain couples TRBV15 to TRBJ1-4; no definite D call. Per the germline V gene, CDR1 is LNHNV and CDR2 is YYDKDF (reference sequence). The CDR3 is 14 residues long. Trimming took 0 bases from V and 8 from J, leaving 10 bases between them. CDR3 sequence reads: CATSRDRTSEKLFF. CDR3 DNA: TGTGCCACCAGCAGAGATAGAACCTCGGAAAAACTGTTTTTT.

The chain employs TRBV10-2 and TRBJ1-2; 10 bases are a match to TRBD1. The CDR3 sequence is 14 residues long. The V and J ends lost 4 bases and 7 bases, in that order; junction bases with no gene match: 6. Looked up from germline, CDR1 is WSHSY and CDR2 is SAAADI. CDR3 sequence (DNA): TGCGCCAGCAGTGGGGGGACAGGGGTAGGTGGCTACACCTTC. Its translation is CASSGGTGVGGYTF.

The J gene is TRBJ1-2, the V gene TRBV30; D uncertain. The germline CDR1 and CDR2 sequences are GTSNPN and SVGIG (reference sequence). CDR3 size: 12 residues. The ends were cut back, 6 bases at V and 4 bases at J, with 12 bases in the middle. CDR3 protein: CACDARPYGYTF. CDR3 bases: TGTGCCTGTGACGCTAGGCCCTATGGCTACACCTTC.

Remarks on this clone: The same CDR3 arises from other DNA sequences in this sample as well. This chain connects TRBV28 to TRBJ1-2, with D perhaps matching TRBD1 (5 bases). The CDR3 sequence is 14 residues long. Trimming pared 2 bases from V and 0 bases from J, leaving 7 bases between. Per the germline V gene, CDR1 is MDHEN and CDR2 is SYDVKM. CDR3 coding DNA: TGTGCCAGCAGTTTAGGAGGGGCTAACTATGGCTACACCTTC. Translation: CASSLGGANYGYTF.

A single count supports this clone. The V and J genes are TRBV7-9 and TRBJ1-1; D perhaps matches TRBD1 (5 bases). The CDR3 is 14 amino acids. The ends were cut back, 3 bases at V and 1 base at J, with 9 bases in the middle. Germline V gene lookup returns CDR1 SEHNR and CDR2 FQNEAQ (reference sequence). In DNA form, the CDR3 reads TGTGCCAGCAGCTTCTGGGGCAGGAACACTGAAGCTTTCTTT. Protein: CASSFWGRNTEAFF. Full variable domain (outside the CDR3, taken from reference TRBV7-9 and TRBJ1-1): DTGVSQNPRHKITKRGQNVTFRCDPISEHNRLYWYRQTLGQGPEFLTYFQNEAQLEKSRLLSDRFSAERPKGSFSTLEIQRTEQGDSAMYLCASSFWGRNTEAFFGQGTRLTVV.

This clone was observed once. The rearrangement joins TRBV2 to TRBJ1-2, with unresolved D. CDR1 and CDR2 from the germline V gene are SNHLY and FYNNEI. The CDR3 has 13 amino acids. The germline V and J ends were trimmed by 4 bases and 3 bases, with 9 bases remaining between them. The CDR3 region is CASSGQLDYGYTF. The CDR3 DNA sequence: TGTGCCAGCAGTGGCCAACTCGACTATGGCTACACCTTC.

This clone was found many times. V and J are TRBV9 and TRBJ1-1; D uncertain. Trimming took 0 bases from V and 1 from J, leaving 4 bases between them. This CDR3 region has 13 residues. CDR1 and CDR2 from the germline V gene are SGDLS and YYNGEE. CDR3 bases: TGTGCCAGCAGCGTAGCATGGAACACTGAAGCTTTCTTT. Its protein product is CASSVAWNTEAFF.

The chain has TRBV29-1 and TRBJ1-3, with 7 bases fitting TRBD1. CDR1 is SQVTM, CDR2 ANQGSEA, per germline. This CDR3 has 13 residues. V lost 6 bases to trimming and J lost 3 bases; unmatched junction nucleotides: 5. For the CDR3, the DNA is TGCAGCGTCAGGGGGTTGGGTGGAAACACCATATATTTT. As protein: CSVRGLGGNTIYF.

The chain's CDR3 is CASSSSLGQGEQFF. In DNA form, the CDR3 reads TGTGCCAGCAGCTCCTCCCTCGGACAGGGTGAGCAGTTCTTC. V gene TRBV11-3 combines with J gene TRBJ2-1; 8 nucleotides agree with TRBD1. CDR3 length: 14 residues. Germline V lookup: CDR1 SGHNT, CDR2 YENEEA. Unmatched junction bases numbered 8, after V lost 4 bases and J lost 9 bases.

The gene calls are TRBV6-1 and TRBJ1-5; 9 positions agree with TRBD1. Looked up from germline, CDR1 is MNHNS and CDR2 is SASEGT. The CDR3 consists of 14 residues. Germline trimming cut 6 bases from V and 4 bases from J; bases unmatched to any gene: 4. Written as DNA, the CDR3 is TGTGCCAGCAGAAAAGACAGGGGGAATCAGCCCCAGCATTTT. Translated: CASRKDRGNQPQHF.

The chain recombines TRBV5-1 with TRBJ2-7; 7 bases fit TRBD1. CDR3 size: 14 residues. The ends lost 6 bases at V and 8 bases at J; junction bases unmatched: 14. Germline CDR1 reads SGHRS; CDR2 reads YFSETQ. CDR3 residues: CASTQPTTGSQQYF. The CDR3 nucleotides read TGCGCCAGCACCCAACCGACGACAGGGAGCCAGCAGTACTTC.

The rearrangement links TRBV9 to TRBJ2-4, with 9 bases aligning to TRBD2. The CDR3 extends over 14 amino acids. Germline CDR1 SGDLS, CDR2 YYNGEE. V shed 4 bases and J 5 bases; nucleotides not matched to a gene: 4. CDR3 protein: CASSPSGGQNIQYF. CDR3 sequence (DNA): TGTGCCAGCAGCCCCAGCGGGGGGCAAAACATTCAGTACTTC.

The V gene is TRBV5-1, the J gene TRBJ2-3, with 11 positions matching TRBD2. The CDR3 sequence is 16 residues long. Germline loops: CDR1 SGHRS, CDR2 YFSETQ. The trim removed 1 base at V and 2 bases at J, leaving 3 bases unmatched. The CDR3: CASSLISGGDTDTQYF. The CDR3 coding sequence is TGCGCCAGCAGCTTGATTAGCGGGGGGGACACAGATACGCAGTATTTT.

The CDR3 spells CASSRLGGAGANVLTF. CDR3 in DNA: TGTGCCAGCAGCCGACTAGGTGGCGCTGGGGCCAACGTCCTGACTTTC. This rearrangement joins TRBV3-1 (or the pseudogene TRBV3-2) to TRBJ2-6; D is perhaps TRBD2 (6 bases). Germline V gives CDR1 LGHDT, CDR2 YNNKEL (reference sequence). The CDR3 consists of 16 residues. V lost 4 bases and J lost 2, with 12 bases in between.

The rearrangement links TRBV9 to TRBJ1-2, with TRBD1 identical over 7 bases. V trimming: 4 bases; J trimming: 4 bases; junction bases outside the gene matches: 7. This CDR3 is 14 amino acids long. CDR1 is SGDLS, CDR2 YYNGEE, per germline. The CDR3 spells CASSLPGTVYGYTF. CDR3 sequence (DNA): TGTGCCAGCAGCCTTCCCGGGACAGTCTATGGCTACACCTTC.